This T cell receptor beta chain was recorded in a study of post-analysis software for immune sequencing data. Whole-study results and caveats: Patients used several TRBV segments, including TRBV5-6, TRBV5-1 and TRBV20-1, more often than controls. Batch-mates among the samples co-clustered strongly by F measure.

V lost 6 bases, J lost 4 bases, and 14 bases lay in between. Germline CDR1 MDHEN, CDR2 SYDVKM. This CDR3 spans 14 amino acids. A word on this clonotype: Its antigen is not identified.

Unique molecular identifiers were built into the TCR beta cDNA libraries. One entry per CDR3 protein results from TCRdb running MiXCR on the PCR reads. Here the sample spans approximately 770,000 distinct CDR3 sequences, 46% being singletons. The specimen sequenced was blood. The receptor comes from a girl aged 10-17 years with multiple sclerosis. The chain employs TRBV28 and TRBJ2-3, with no clear D. CDR3: CASSLSSLADTQYF. CDR3 coding DNA: TGTGCCAGCAGCCTAAGTAGCTTGGCAGATACGCAGTATTTT. The full variable domain, with the rest looked up from reference TRBV28 and TRBJ2-3, is DVKVTQSSRYLVKRTGEKVFLECVQDMDHENMFWYRQDPGLGLRLIYFSYDVKMKEKGDIPEGYSVSREKKERFSLILESASTNQTSMYLCASSLSSLADTQYFGPGTRLTVL.